A single sample gave rise to the 27 T cell receptor beta chains below, sequenced in a study of T cells in Graves' hyperthyroidism and ophthalmopathy. Amplified TCR beta CDR3 regions derived from RNA transcripts. During a first-round RT-PCR of the TCR CDR3, the HTBI primer set was used. TCRdb recomputed calls from the multiplex PCR reads with MiXCR, one row per CDR3 protein. The sample contains about 350,000 distinct CDR3 sequences, roughly 13% of which appear only once. Sequenced material: blood. These receptors all come from a middle-aged woman with Graves' ophthalmopathy.

This clonotype has a count of ten or more. V gene TRBV3-1 combines with J gene TRBJ1-6, with 9 bases that match TRBD1. Germline-derived CDR1 and CDR2 are LGHDT and YNNKEL (reference sequence). The CDR3 covers 15 residues. The V segment lost 2 bases and the J segment 7 bases; nucleotides outside the gene matches: 3. The CDR3 is CASSQRDRDNSPLHF. CDR3 coding DNA: TGTGCCAGCAGCCAACGGGACAGGGACAATTCACCCCTCCACTTT.

This clonotype was detected ten times or more. One end of the junction is discordant with germline, which a read error may explain. The rearrangement links TRBV27 to TRBJ2-5, with D possibly TRBD1 on 5 matching bases. Per germline, CDR1 MNHEY and CDR2 SMNVEV (reference sequence). The CDR3 spans 13 residues. The CDR3: CAGSPDSKGTQYF. Here the CDR3 DNA reads TGTGCCGGCAGCCCCGACAGCAAAGGGACCCAGTACTTC.

About this clonotype itself: One base away lies a much larger clone, so this may be a sequencing read error. The rearrangement uses TRBV12-5 and TRBJ1-1, with 8 nucleotides matching TRBD1. The CDR3 has 14 residues. The germline V gene has CDR1 LGHNT and CDR2 FRNRAP. The CDR3: CACGLPPQGAEAFF. Here the CDR3 DNA reads TGTGCTTGTGGTTTGCCCCCCCAGGGGGCAGAAGCTTTCTTT.

This clonotype came up a few times. The CDR3 end shows no conserved phenylalanine or tryptophan, and so a read error is likely. The J gene is TRBJ2-3, the V gene TRBV9; D might be TRBD1 or TRBD2, each matching 6 bases. CDR1 SGDLS and CDR2 YYNGEE come from the germline V gene. This CDR3 is 16 amino acids long. The V gene lost 0 bases and the J gene lost 1 base, with 12 bases spanning the gap. CDR3 nucleotide sequence: TGTGCCAGCAGCGTAGTCTCAAGGGGGGGCACAGATACGCAGTATTCT. Translated, it gives CASSVVSRGGTDTQYS.

This clonotype was picked up many times. The chain combines TRBV11-3 with TRBJ2-2; unclear D gene. The CDR3 extends over 17 amino acids. Trimming removed 1 base from V and 4 bases from J, with 16 bases in between. Germline lookup yields CDR1 SGHNT and CDR2 YENEEA. For the CDR3, the DNA is TGTGCCAGCAGCTTAGTGGTGACACGCAGAAGCACCGGGGAGCTGTTTTTT. It is translated as CASSLVVTRRSTGELFF.

There are many counts of this clonotype. This chain links TRBV12-3 or TRBV12-4 with TRBJ1-2; 8 bases line up with TRBD1. This CDR3 region has 15 residues. The junction had 10 bases not matched to a gene; V was cut back by 3 bases and J by 7 bases. The CDR3 DNA reads TGTGCCAGCAGTTTCACCGCGGGACAGGTTAGTGGCTACACCTTC. Translation gives CASSFTAGQVSGYTF.

This clonotype has a count of ten or more. The chain recombines TRBV20-1 with TRBJ1-6; 8 bases are a match to TRBD1. There are 14 residues in the CDR3. With V trimmed by 3 bases and J by 9 bases, 7 bases remained unmatched. Germline-derived CDR1 and CDR2 are DFQATT and SNEGSKA (reference sequence). CDR3 residues: CSARDDRGGSPLHF. DNA of the CDR3: TGCAGTGCTAGGGACGACAGGGGTGGTTCACCCCTCCACTTT.

This clonotype has ten or more counts. CDR3 sequence reads: CSAERWGSNQPQHF. CDR3 DNA: TGCAGTGCTGAGAGATGGGGAAGCAATCAGCCCCAGCATTTT. This chain joins TRBV20-1 and TRBJ1-5; no clear D. CDR3 length equals 14 residues. Trimming left V 5 bases short and J 1 base short, with 12 bases between. Germline CDR1 DFQATT, CDR2 SNEGSKA (reference sequence).

This clonotype was counted ten times or more. The chain links TRBV27 to TRBJ2-2; no reliable D call. V lost 6 bases to trimming and J lost 1 base, with 6 bases between them. The CDR3 sequence is 13 residues long. CDR1 is MNHEY, CDR2 SMNVEV, per germline (reference sequence). The CDR3 spells CASRDVNTGELFF. The CDR3 DNA sequence: TGTGCCAGCAGGGACGTGAACACCGGGGAGCTGTTTTTT.

This clonotype was observed many times. The rearrangement uses TRBV27 and TRBJ1-2; weak D call: TRBD1 (5 bases). Trimming left V 2 bases short and J 6 bases short, with 10 bases between. This CDR3 has 13 residues. The V gene's germline CDR1 is MNHEY and CDR2 SMNVEV (reference sequence). The CDR3 DNA follows: TGTGCCAGCAGTTTACATGGGGCAGATGGCTACACCTTC. The encoded protein is CASSLHGADGYTF.

This clonotype came up a few times. The chain couples TRBV6-5 to TRBJ1-5, with D unclear. V was clipped by 2 bases and J by 3 bases, with 11 bases between them. The CDR3 is 15 amino acids. In germline, CDR1 is MNHEY, CDR2 SVGAGI. The CDR3 nucleotides read TGTGCCAGCAGTTACGGGAAGGGCGTCAATCAGCCCCAGCATTTT. It codes for CASSYGKGVNQPQHF.

A few counts support this clonotype. The chain recombines TRBV20-1 with TRBJ2-1; 7 bases are shared with TRBD1. V lost 3 bases, J lost 3 bases, and 20 bases stayed unmatched. Germline V gene lookup returns CDR1 DFQATT and CDR2 SNEGSKA (reference sequence). The CDR3 loop spans 19 amino acids. The DNA for the CDR3 is TGCAGTGCTAGTCCATTGTCGAGACGGGACAGAATAAACTACAATGAGCAGTTCTTC. As protein: CSASPLSRRDRINYNEQFF.

This clonotype was seen a few times. The CDR3 DNA is TGCAGTGCTAGAGCCTCCGGGACAGGGGGATCACCCCTCCACTTT. It yields the protein CSARASGTGGSPLHF. The V and J genes are TRBV20-1 and TRBJ1-6; the match to TRBD1 covers 11 bases. The CDR3 is 15 amino acids. The J segment lost 10 bases and the V segment lost 1 base, leaving 6 bases of the junction unmatched. The germline CDR1 and CDR2 sequences are DFQATT and SNEGSKA (reference sequence).

This clonotype came up many times. The J gene is TRBJ2-7, the V gene TRBV28, with D hard to call. The CDR3 extends over 12 amino acids. Germline V gene sequence: CDR1 MDHEN, CDR2 SYDVKM. V dropped 5 bases and J dropped 4 bases, with 9 bases sitting between them. In DNA, the CDR3 is TGTGCCAGCAGTCCCCCCCCTTACGAGCAGTACTTC. It translates to CASSPPPYEQYF.

This clonotype was picked up many times. V and J are TRBV3-1 and TRBJ2-1; D call uncertain. The CDR3 has 15 amino acids. The V end was cut by 1 base, the J end by 0 bases, with 7 bases between. Germline CDR1 and CDR2: LGHDT and YNNKEL (reference sequence). Here the CDR3 reads CASSQAPSSYNEQFF. The CDR3 nucleotides read TGTGCCAGCAGCCAAGCGCCCTCCTCCTACAATGAGCAGTTCTTC.

This rearrangement joins TRBV19 to TRBJ1-2; D call uncertain. The CDR3 contains 14 residues. From germline, CDR1 is LNHDA and CDR2 SQIVND (reference sequence). V was pared by 0 bases and J by 4 bases, with 9 bases between. In nucleotides, the CDR3 is TGTGCCAGTAGTATAGAGGTCAGCTCCTATGGCTACACCTTC. It is translated as CASSIEVSSYGYTF.

In this sample, this clonotype turned up many times. The V and J genes are TRBV27 and TRBJ2-1; tentative D call: TRBD2 (5 bases). The germline CDR1 and CDR2 sequences are MNHEY and SMNVEV (reference sequence). With 3 bases removed from V and 7 bases from J, the gap between germline ends came to 13 bases. This CDR3 region has 14 residues. CDR3: CASSLRGFGNEQFF. The DNA for the CDR3 is TGTGCCAGCAGTTTGCGCGGGTTTGGGAATGAGCAGTTCTTC.

This clonotype has just a few counts. The V call is TRBV5-1, the J call TRBJ1-1, with a tentative D call TRBD1 (6 bases). Germline CDR1 reads SGHRS; CDR2 reads YFSETQ. Trimming pared 2 bases from V and 0 bases from J, leaving 14 bases between. This CDR3 comprises 16 residues. CDR3 sequence reads: CASSFRVGGLNTEAFF. The DNA for the CDR3 is TGCGCCAGCAGCTTCAGGGTCGGGGGGCTGAACACTGAAGCTTTCTTT.

This clonotype was seen at least ten times. The V call is TRBV29-1, the J call TRBJ1-1, with 7 bases fitting TRBD1. Losses at the gene ends were 7 bases for V and 4 bases for J; bases not matched to a gene: 6. Germline loops: CDR1 SQVTM, CDR2 ANQGSEA. The length of the CDR3 is 12 residues. This CDR3 is CSAVDRATEAFF. In DNA form, the CDR3 reads TGCAGCGCCGTCGACAGGGCCACTGAAGCTTTCTTT.

In this sample, this clonotype turned up a few times. The chain uses TRBV19 and TRBJ1-5, with a weak D call TRBD1 (5 bases). The CDR3 length is 13 residues. The germline gives CDR1 LNHDA, CDR2 SQIVND (reference sequence). Trimming removed 9 bases at V and 6 bases at J, with 15 bases between. CDR3 DNA sequence: TGTGCCAGCTCAAGGGACGCAAGTCAGCCCCAGCATTTT. Translation: CASSRDASQPQHF.

This clonotype was recorded many times. The J gene is TRBJ2-1, the V gene TRBV11-2; tentatively, D is TRBD2 (6 bases). This CDR3 has 16 residues. V was trimmed by 2 bases and J by 0 bases, leaving 11 bases between them. CDR1 and CDR2 (germline): SGHAT, FQNNGV. The CDR3 sequence is CASSLLASSSYNEQFF. The CDR3 DNA reads as TGTGCCAGCAGCTTACTAGCGTCCAGCTCCTACAATGAGCAGTTCTTC.

The rearrangement joins TRBV20-1 to TRBJ2-1, with D maybe TRBD2 (7 bases). The V and J ends lost 3 bases and 4 bases respectively, with 10 bases between them. This CDR3 spans 13 amino acids. Germline V gene sequence: CDR1 DFQATT, CDR2 SNEGSKA (reference sequence). The CDR3 nucleotides are TGCAGTGCTAGCAAGGGGGGGTACAATGAGCAGTTCTTC. Its protein is CSASKGGYNEQFF.

The table lists this clonotype with a few counts. J is TRBJ1-5 and V is TRBV2, with 9 bases matching TRBD1. The germline CDR1 and CDR2 sequences are SNHLY and FYNNEI. The CDR3 runs 15 residues. V shed 7 bases and J 9 bases; nucleotides not matched to a gene: 13. The CDR3 DNA reads as TGTGCCAGCACTCGTTGGGGACAGGGTGCGGGGCCCCAGCATTTT. Translation gives CASTRWGQGAGPQHF.

This clonotype was found many times. V and J are TRBV6-1 and TRBJ1-1; the D is unclear. This CDR3 spans 12 amino acids. Trimming cost V 5 bases and J 10 bases, with 14 bases left between them. CDR1 is MNHNS and CDR2 is SASEGT in the germline V gene. The CDR3 sequence: CASSSGLWVAFF. The CDR3 DNA reads as TGTGCCAGCAGTTCGGGCCTTTGGGTAGCTTTCTTT.

This clonotype has a count of ten or more. This rearrangement joins TRBV6-1 to TRBJ2-3; 16 nucleotides align to TRBD2. The CDR3 is 15 amino acids. The germline gives CDR1 MNHNS, CDR2 SASEGT. V dropped 6 bases and J dropped 5; count of bases not matched to a gene: 2. This CDR3 is CASRGTSGREDTQYF. The CDR3 region has the DNA TGTGCCAGCAGGGGGACTAGCGGGAGGGAAGATACGCAGTATTTT.

This clonotype was recorded a few times. The chain links TRBV18 to TRBJ1-1; D unclear. V lost 3 bases, J lost 3 bases, and 11 bases lay in between. Germline V gene data show CDR1 as KGHSH and CDR2 as LQKENI. The CDR3 has 14 amino acids. CDR3: CASSPNFGDTEAFF. Here the CDR3 DNA reads TGTGCCAGCTCACCCAATTTCGGAGACACTGAAGCTTTCTTT.

This clonotype was found a few times. The V gene is TRBV14, the J gene TRBJ1-1; D is unclear. Trimming removed 0 bases at V and 5 bases at J, with 10 bases between. There are 14 residues in the CDR3. CDR1 SGHDN and CDR2 FVKESK come from the germline V gene. CDR3 sequence reads: CASSQDGRVTEAFF. CDR3 sequence (DNA): TGTGCCAGCAGCCAAGATGGGCGGGTGACTGAAGCTTTCTTT.